The sequence of this T cell receptor beta chain was determined in a study of beta chain features in type 1 diabetes. Each of the CD4+ naive, central memory, regulatory and stem cell-like memory populations was sorted via CD45RO/CCR7/CD25/CD127/CD95/CD27. Sequencing targeted expressed TCRB transcripts, as all isolated RNA had been reverse transcribed. The table came from immunoSEQ multiplex PCR; TCRdb's copy has only in-frame clones and leaves some out. The data hold a few hundred thousand clones, with roughly 12% observed a single time. The table lists this clone with a few counts. As yet, its antigen is unknown. Whole-study findings and limits: PCR might favor shorter templates, equally in patients and controls.

This CDR3 is built from 17 residues. Germline V lookup: CDR1 SGHNT, CDR2 YENEEA. V was clipped by 1 base and J by 6 bases; unmatched bases: 12. The V and J genes are TRBV11-3 and TRBJ2-3; TRBD2 agrees at 8 bases. The TCR sequence derives from a man aged 18-30 years in good health. The sample comprised naive CD4+ T cells from blood. CDR3 sequence: CASSLGGWVAGSDTQYF. CDR3 nucleotides: TGTGCCAGCAGCTTAGGTGGCTGGGTAGCGGGATCCGATACGCAGTATTTT.